This T cell receptor (beta chain) was recovered during a study of blood T cell repertoires in COVID-19. As for the study in general: The analysed material was cDNA or gDNA that came from T cells, B-cell-depleted T cells, or PBMCs.

As processed by the authors: Reference gene primers were amplified, and this amplification served to estimate nucleated cell counts. Produced via immunoSEQ multiplex PCR; TCRdb's table is partial and in-frame only. The D gene and trimming were derived from the DNA, and the V and J assignments and clone size from that table. Of 250,000 or so clones listed, approximately 89% are singletons. This CDR3 contains 14 residues. The germline V gene encodes CDR1 MNHEY and CDR2 SVGAGI. Trimming took 0 bases from V and 8 from J; bases not matched to a gene: 6. The specimen sequenced was peripheral blood. V is TRBV6-5 and J is TRBJ1-2; the match to TRBD1 covers 7 bases. This receptor was obtained from a man aged 35-49 years with active or convalescent COVID-19. CDR3 sequence: CASSYSTGIGGYTF. The CDR3 coding sequence is TGTGCCAGCAGTTACTCGACAGGGATTGGGGGCTACACCTTC.